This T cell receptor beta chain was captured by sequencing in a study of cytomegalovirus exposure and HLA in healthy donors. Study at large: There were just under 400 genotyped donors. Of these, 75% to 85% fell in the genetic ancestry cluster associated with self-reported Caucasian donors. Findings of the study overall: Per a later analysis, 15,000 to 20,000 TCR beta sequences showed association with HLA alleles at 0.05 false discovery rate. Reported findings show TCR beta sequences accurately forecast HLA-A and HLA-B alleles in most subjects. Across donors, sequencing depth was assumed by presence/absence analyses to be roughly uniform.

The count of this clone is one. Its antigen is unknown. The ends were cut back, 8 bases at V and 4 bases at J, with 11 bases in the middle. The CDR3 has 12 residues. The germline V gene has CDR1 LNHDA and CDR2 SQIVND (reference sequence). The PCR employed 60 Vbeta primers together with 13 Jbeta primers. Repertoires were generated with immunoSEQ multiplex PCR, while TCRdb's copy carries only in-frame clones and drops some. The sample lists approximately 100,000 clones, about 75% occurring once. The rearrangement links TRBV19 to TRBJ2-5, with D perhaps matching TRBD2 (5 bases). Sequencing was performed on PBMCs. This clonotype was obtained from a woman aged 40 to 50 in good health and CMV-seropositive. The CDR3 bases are TGTGCCAGTCGGGGTACGGGAGAGACCCAGTACTTC. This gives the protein CASRGTGETQYF.